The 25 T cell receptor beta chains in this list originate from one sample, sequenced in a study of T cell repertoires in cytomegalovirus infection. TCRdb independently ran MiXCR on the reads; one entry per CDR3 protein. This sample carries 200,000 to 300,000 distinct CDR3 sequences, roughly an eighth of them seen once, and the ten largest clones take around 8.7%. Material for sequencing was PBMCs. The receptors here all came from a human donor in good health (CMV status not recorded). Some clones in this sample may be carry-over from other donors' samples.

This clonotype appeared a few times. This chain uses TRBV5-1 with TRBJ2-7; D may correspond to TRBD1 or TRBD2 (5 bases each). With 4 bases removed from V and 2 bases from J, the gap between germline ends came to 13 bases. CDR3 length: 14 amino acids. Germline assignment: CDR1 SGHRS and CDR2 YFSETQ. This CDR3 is CASSKGDETYEQYF. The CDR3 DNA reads TGCGCCAGCAGCAAAGGGGACGAGACCTACGAGCAGTACTTC. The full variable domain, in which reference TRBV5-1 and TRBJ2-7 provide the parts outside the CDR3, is KAGVTQTPRYLIKTRGQQVTLSCSPISGHRSVSWYQQTPGQGLQFLFEYFSETQRNKGNFPGRFSGRQFSNSRSEMNVSTLELGDSALYLCASSKGDETYEQYFGPGTRLTVT.

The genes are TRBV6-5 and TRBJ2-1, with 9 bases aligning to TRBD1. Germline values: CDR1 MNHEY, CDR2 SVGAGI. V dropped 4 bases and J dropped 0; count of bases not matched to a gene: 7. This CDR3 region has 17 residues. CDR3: CASSFPAGQGSYNEQFF. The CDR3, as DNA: TGTGCCAGCAGTTTCCCGGCGGGACAGGGCTCCTACAATGAGCAGTTCTTC.

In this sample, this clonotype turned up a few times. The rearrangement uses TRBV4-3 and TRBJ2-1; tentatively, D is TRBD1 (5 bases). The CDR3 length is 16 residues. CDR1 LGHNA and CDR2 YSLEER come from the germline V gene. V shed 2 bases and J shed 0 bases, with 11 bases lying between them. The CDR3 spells CASSQRPDSSYNEQFF. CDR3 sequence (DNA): TGCGCCAGCAGCCAACGCCCAGACAGCTCCTACAATGAGCAGTTCTTC.

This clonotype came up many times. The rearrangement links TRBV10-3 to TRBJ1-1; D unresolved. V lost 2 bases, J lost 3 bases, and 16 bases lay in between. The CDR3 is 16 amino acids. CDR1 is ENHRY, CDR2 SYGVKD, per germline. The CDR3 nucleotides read TGTGCCATCAGTGAGACGTCGATTGGTTTGGACACTGAAGCTTTCTTT. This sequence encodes CAISETSIGLDTEAFF.

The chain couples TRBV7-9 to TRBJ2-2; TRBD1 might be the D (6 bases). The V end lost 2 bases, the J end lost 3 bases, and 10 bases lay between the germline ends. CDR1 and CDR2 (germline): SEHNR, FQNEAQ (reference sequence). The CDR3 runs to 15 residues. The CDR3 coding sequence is TGTGCCAGCAGCTTAACAGGGCTTTACACCGGGGAGCTGTTTTTT. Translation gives CASSLTGLYTGELFF.

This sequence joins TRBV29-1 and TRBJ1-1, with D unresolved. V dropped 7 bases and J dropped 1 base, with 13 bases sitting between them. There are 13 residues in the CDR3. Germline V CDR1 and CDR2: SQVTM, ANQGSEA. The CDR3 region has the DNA TGCAGCGCCGGAAGGTCGGGGAACACTGAAGCTTTCTTT. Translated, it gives CSAGRSGNTEAFF.

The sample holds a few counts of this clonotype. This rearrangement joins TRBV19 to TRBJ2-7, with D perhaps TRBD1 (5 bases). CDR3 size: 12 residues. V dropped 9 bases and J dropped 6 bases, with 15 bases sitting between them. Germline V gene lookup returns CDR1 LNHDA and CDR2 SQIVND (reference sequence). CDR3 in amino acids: CASSFRRGEQYF. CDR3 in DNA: TGTGCCAGCAGTTTTAGAAGGGGCGAGCAGTACTTC.

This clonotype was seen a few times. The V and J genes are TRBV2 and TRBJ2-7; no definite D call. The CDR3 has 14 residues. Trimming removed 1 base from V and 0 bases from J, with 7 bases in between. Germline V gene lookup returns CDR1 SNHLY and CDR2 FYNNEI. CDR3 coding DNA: TGTGCCAGCAGTGAAGAGTGGGCCTCCTACGAGCAGTACTTC. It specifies CASSEEWASYEQYF.

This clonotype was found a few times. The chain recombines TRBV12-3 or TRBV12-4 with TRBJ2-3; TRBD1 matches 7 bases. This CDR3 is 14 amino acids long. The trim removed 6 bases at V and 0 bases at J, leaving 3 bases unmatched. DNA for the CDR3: TGTGCCAGCAGCGCGACAGGGAGCACAGATACGCAGTATTTT. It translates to CASSATGSTDTQYF.

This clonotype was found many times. CDR3 in DNA: TGTGCCAGCAGCTTAGGCAGGGTGGAGACCCAGTACTTC. It codes for CASSLGRVETQYF. The gene calls are TRBV5-4 and TRBJ2-5, with D possibly TRBD1 on 5 matching bases. From germline, CDR1 is SGHNT and CDR2 YYREEE (reference sequence). This CDR3 is 13 amino acids long. V was shortened by 2 bases and J by 5 bases, with 10 bases between the two germline ends. The variable domain in full, with the rest retrieved from reference TRBV5-4 and TRBJ2-5, is ETGVTQSPTHLIKTRGQQVTLRCSSQSGHNTVSWYQQALGQGPQFIFQYYREEENGRGNFPPRFSGLQFPNYSSELNVNALELDDSALYLCASSLGRVETQYFGPGTRLLVL.

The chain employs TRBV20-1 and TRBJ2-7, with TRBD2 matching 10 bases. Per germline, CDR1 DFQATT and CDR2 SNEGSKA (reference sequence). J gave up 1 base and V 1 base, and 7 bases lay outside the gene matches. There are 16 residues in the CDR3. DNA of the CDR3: TGCAGTGCTAGAGTCCTCAAGCGGGGGGGATCCTACGAGCAGTACTTC. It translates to CSARVLKRGGSYEQYF.

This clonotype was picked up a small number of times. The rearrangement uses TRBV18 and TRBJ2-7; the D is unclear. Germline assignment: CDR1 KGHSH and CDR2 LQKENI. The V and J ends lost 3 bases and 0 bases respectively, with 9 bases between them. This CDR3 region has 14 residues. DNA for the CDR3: TGTGCCAGCTCACCCCAACAAAACTCCTACGAGCAGTACTTC. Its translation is CASSPQQNSYEQYF.

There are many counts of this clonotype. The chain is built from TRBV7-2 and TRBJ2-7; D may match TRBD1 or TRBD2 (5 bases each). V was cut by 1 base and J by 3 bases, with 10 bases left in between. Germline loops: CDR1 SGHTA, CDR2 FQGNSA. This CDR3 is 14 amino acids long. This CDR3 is CASSLEGRFYEQYF. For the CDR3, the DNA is TGTGCCAGCAGCTTAGAGGGACGCTTCTACGAGCAGTACTTC.

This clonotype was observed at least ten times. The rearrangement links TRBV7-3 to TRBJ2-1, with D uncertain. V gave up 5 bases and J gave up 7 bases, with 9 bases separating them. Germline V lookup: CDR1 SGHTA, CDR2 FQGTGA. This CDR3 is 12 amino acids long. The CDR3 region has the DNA TGTGCCAGCAGCCCGAACCTGAATGAGCAGTTCTTC. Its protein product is CASSPNLNEQFF.

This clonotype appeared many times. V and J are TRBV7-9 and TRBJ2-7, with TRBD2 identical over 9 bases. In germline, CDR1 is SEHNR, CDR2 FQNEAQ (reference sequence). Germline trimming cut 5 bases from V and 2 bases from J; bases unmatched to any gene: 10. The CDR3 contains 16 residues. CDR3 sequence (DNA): TGTGCCAGCAGCCCCATTAGTAGCGGGAGAACCTACGAGCAGTACTTC. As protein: CASSPISSGRTYEQYF.

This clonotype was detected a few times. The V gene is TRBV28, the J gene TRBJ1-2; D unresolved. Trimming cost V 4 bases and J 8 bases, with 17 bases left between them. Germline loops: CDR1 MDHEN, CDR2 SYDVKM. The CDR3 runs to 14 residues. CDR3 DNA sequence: TGTGCCAGCAGTTGGGGATGGCGGGATGAAGGCTACACCTTC. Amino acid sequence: CASSWGWRDEGYTF.

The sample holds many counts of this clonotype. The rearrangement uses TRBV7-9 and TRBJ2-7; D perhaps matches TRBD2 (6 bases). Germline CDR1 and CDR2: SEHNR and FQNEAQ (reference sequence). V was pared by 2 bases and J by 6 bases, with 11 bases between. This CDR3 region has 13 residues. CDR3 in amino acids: CASSLSSGGEQYF. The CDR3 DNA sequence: TGTGCCAGCAGCTTAAGTTCCGGGGGCGAGCAGTACTTC.

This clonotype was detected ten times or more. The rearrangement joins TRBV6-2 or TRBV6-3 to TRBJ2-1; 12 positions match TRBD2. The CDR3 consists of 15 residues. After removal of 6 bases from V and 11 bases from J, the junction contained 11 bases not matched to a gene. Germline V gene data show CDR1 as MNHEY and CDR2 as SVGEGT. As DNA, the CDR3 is TGTGCCAGCAGACCCGGACTAGCGGGAACGAATCAGCAGTTCTTC. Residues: CASRPGLAGTNQQFF.

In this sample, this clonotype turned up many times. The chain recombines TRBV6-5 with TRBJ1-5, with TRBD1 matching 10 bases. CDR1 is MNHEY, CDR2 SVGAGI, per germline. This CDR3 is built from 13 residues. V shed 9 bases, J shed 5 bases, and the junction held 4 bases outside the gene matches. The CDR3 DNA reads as TGTGCCAGTAGACAGGGGGCGGATCAGCCCCAGCATTTT. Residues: CASRQGADQPQHF.

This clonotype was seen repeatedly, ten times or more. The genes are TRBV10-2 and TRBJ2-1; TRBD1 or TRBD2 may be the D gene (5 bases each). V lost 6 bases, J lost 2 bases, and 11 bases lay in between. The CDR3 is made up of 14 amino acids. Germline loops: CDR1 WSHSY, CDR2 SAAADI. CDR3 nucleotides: TGCGCCAGCAGGCCCCCGGGACCCTACAATGAGCAGTTCTTC. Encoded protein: CASRPPGPYNEQFF.

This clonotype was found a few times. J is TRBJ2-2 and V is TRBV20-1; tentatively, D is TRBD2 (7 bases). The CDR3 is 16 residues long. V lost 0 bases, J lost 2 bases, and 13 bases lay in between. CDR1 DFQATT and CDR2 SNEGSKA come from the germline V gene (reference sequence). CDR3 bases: TGCAGTGCTAGAGACGAGGGGGGGGGCAACACCGGGGAGCTGTTTTTT. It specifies CSARDEGGGNTGELFF.

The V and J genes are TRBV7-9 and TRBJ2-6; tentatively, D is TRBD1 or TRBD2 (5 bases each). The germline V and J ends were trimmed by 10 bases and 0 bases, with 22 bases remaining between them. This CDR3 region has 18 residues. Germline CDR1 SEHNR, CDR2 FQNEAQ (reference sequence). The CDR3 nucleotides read TGTGCCATCCTAGTGGGGGAATGGACTGGCTCTGGGGCCAACGTCCTGACTTTC. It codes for CAILVGEWTGSGANVLTF.

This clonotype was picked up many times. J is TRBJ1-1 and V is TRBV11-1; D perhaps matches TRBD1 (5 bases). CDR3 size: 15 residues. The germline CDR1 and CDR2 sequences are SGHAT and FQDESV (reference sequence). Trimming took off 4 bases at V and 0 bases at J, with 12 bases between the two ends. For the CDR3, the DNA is TGTGCCAGCAGCTCCCTCGGACATATGAACACTGAAGCTTTCTTT. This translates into CASSSLGHMNTEAFF.

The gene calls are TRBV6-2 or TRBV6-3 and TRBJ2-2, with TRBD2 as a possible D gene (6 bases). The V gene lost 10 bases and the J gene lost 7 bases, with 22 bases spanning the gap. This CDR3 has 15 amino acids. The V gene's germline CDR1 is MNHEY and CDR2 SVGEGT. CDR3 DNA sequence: TGTGCCATAAAAGCTTCGGGAGAAGAGGGCGGGGAGCTGTTTTTT. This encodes CAIKASGEEGGELFF.

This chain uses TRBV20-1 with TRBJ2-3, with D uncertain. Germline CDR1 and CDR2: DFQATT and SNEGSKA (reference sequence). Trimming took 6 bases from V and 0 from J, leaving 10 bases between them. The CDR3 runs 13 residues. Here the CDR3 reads CSADLESTDTQYF. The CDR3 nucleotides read TGCAGTGCGGACCTAGAGAGCACAGATACGCAGTATTTT.